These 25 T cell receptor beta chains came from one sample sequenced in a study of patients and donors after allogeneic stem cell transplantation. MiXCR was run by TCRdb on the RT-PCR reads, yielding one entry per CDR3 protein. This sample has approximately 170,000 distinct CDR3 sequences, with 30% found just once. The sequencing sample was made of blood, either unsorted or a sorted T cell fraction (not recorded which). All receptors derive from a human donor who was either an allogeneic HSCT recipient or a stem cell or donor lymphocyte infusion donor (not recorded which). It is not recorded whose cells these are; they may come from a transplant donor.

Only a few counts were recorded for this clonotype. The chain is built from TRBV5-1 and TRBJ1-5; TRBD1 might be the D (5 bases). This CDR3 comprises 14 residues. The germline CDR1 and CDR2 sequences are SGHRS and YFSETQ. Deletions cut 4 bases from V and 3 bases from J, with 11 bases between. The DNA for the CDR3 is TGCGCCAGCAGCCAGGACGGGACCAATCAGCCCCAGCATTTT. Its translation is CASSQDGTNQPQHF. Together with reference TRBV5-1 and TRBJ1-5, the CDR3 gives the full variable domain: KAGVTQTPRYLIKTRGQQVTLSCSPISGHRSVSWYQQTPGQGLQFLFEYFSETQRNKGNFPGRFSGRQFSNSRSEMNVSTLELGDSALYLCASSQDGTNQPQHFGDGTRLSIL.

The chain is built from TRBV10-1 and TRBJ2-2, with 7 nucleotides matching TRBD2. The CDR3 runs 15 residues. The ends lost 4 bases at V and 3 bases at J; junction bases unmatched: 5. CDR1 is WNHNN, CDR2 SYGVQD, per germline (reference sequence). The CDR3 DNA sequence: TGCGCCAGCAGTGTCGAAGCGGGATACACCGGGGAGCTGTTTTTT. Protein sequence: CASSVEAGYTGELFF.

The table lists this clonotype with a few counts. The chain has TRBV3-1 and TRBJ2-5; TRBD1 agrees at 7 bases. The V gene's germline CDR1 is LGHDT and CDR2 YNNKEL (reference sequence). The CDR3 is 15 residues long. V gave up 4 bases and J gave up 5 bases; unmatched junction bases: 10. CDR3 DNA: TGTGCCAGCAGCCGGGAGACAGGGACCCAGGAGACCCAGTACTTC. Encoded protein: CASSRETGTQETQYF.

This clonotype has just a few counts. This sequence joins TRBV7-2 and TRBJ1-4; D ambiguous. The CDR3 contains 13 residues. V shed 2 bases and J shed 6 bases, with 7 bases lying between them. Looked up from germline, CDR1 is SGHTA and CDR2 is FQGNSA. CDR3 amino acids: CASSLHRDEKLFF. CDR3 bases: TGTGCCAGCAGCTTACATAGGGATGAAAAACTGTTTTTT. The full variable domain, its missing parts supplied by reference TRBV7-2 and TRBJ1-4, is GAGVSQSPSNKVTEKGKDVELRCDPISGHTALYWYRQSLGQGLEFLIYFQGNSAPDKSGLPSDRFSAERTGGSVSTLTIQRTQQEDSAVYLCASSLHRDEKLFFGSGTQLSVL.

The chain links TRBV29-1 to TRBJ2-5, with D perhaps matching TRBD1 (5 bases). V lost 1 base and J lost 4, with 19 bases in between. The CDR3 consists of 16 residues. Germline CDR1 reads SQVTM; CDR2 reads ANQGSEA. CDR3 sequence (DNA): TGCAGCGTTGAAGGCCTCCCGCAGGGTAGGGTAGAGACCCAGTACTTC. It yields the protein CSVEGLPQGRVETQYF.

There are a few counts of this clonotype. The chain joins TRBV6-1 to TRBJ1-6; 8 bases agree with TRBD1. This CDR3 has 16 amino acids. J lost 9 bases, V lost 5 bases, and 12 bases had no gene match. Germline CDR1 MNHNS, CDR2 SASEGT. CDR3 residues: CASSLQGGLFGSPLHF. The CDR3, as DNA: TGTGCCAGCAGTCTACAGGGGGGTCTTTTCGGTTCACCCCTCCACTTT.

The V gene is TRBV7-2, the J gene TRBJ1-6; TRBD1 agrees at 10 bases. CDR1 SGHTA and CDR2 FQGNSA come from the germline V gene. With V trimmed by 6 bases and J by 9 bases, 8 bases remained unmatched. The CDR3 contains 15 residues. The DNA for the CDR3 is TGTGCCAGCAGTCGGGACAGGGGCTCTTCTTCACCCCTCCACTTT. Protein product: CASSRDRGSSSPLHF.

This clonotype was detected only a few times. DNA for the CDR3: TGTGCCAGCAGCCGCAGGAGTTACGGCTATGGCTACACCTTC. It yields the protein CASSRRSYGYGYTF. The chain couples TRBV7-9 to TRBJ1-2; D is undetermined. The CDR3 is 14 residues long. Looked up from germline, CDR1 is SEHNR and CDR2 is FQNEAQ (reference sequence). Trimming removed 5 bases at V and 4 bases at J, with 14 bases between.

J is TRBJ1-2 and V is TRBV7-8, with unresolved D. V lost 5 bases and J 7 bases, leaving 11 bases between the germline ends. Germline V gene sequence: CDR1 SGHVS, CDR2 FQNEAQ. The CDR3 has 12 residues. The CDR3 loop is CASSPQISGYTF. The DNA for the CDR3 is TGTGCCAGCAGCCCCCAGATAAGTGGCTACACCTTC.

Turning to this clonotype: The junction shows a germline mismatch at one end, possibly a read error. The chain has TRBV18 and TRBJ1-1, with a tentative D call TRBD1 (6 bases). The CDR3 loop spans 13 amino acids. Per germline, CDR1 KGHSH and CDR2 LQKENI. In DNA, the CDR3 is TGTGCCAGCTCACCGCAGGGGAACCCTGAAGCTTTCTTT. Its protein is CASSPQGNPEAFF.

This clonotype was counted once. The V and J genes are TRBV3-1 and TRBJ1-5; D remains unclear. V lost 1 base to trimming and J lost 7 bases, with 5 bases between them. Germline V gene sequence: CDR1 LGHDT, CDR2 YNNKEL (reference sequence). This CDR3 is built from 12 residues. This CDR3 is CASSQVGQPQHF. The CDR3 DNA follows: TGTGCCAGCAGCCAAGTAGGGCAGCCCCAGCATTTT.

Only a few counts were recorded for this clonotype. CDR3 nucleotides: TGTGCCAGCAGCCAAGGGGACAGGGATGAAAAACTGTTTTTT. It specifies CASSQGDRDEKLFF. J is TRBJ1-4 and V is TRBV3-1; TRBD1 matches 9 bases. The CDR3 runs 14 residues. J lost 6 bases, V lost 1 base, and 0 bases had no gene match. Germline V gives CDR1 LGHDT, CDR2 YNNKEL (reference sequence).

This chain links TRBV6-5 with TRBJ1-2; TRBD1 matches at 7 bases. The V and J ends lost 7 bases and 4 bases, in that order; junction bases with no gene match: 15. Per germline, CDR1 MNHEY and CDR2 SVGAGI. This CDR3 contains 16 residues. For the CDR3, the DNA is TGTGCCAGCATGGGGCCCCTTGACAGGGAGGGCTATGGCTACACCTTC. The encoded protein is CASMGPLDREGYGYTF.

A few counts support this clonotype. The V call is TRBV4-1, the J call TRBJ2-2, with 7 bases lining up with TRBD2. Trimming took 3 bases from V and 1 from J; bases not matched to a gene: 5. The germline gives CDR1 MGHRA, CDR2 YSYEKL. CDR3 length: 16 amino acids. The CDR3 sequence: CASSQRLAENTGELFF. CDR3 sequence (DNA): TGCGCCAGCAGCCAGAGACTAGCTGAGAACACCGGGGAGCTGTTTTTT.

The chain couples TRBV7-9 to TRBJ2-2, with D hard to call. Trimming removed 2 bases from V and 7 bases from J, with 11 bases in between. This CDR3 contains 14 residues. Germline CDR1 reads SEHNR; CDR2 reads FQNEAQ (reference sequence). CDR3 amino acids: CASSLTVGDGELFF. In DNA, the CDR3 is TGTGCCAGCAGCTTAACGGTTGGGGACGGGGAGCTGTTTTTT.

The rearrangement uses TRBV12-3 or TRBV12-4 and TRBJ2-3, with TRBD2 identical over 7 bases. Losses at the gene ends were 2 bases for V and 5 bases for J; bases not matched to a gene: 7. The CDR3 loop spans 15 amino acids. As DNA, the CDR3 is TGTGCCAGCAGTTTATGGGAGGGCAAAGTAGATACGCAGTATTTT. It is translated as CASSLWEGKVDTQYF.

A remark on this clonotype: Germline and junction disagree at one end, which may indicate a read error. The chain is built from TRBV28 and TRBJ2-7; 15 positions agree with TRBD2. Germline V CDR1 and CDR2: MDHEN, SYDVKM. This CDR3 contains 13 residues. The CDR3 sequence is CASSLTGTSGGWF. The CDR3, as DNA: TGTGCCAGCAGTTTAACCGGGACTAGCGGGGGGTGGTTC.

This chain's CDR3 is CASSGLAGPQYNEQFF. The CDR3 region has the DNA TGTGCCAGCAGCGGACTAGCGGGGCCCCAATACAATGAGCAGTTCTTC. The chain has TRBV7-9 and TRBJ2-1, with TRBD2 matching 12 bases. Germline-derived CDR1 and CDR2 are SEHNR and FQNEAQ (reference sequence). The CDR3 spans 16 residues. Trimming took 5 bases from V and 4 from J; bases not matched to a gene: 6.

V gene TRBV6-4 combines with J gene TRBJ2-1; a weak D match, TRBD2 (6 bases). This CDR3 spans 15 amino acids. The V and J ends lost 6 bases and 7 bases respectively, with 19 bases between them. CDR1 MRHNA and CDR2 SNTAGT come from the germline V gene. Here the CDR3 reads CASSIGLAFKNEQFF. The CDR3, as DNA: TGTGCCAGCAGCATCGGGCTAGCGTTCAAGAATGAGCAGTTCTTC.

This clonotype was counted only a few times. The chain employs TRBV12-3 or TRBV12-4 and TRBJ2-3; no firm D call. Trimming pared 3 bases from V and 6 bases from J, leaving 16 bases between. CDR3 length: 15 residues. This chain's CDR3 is CASSLGGGWLDTQYF. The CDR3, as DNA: TGTGCCAGCAGTTTGGGCGGCGGCTGGTTGGATACGCAGTATTTT.

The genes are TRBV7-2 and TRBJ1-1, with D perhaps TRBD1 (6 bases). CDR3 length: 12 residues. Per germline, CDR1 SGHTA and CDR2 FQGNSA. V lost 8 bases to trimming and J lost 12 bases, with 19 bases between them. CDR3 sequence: CASRPPEGGTFF. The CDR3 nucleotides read TGTGCCAGCCGACCGCCTGAGGGGGGCACTTTCTTT.

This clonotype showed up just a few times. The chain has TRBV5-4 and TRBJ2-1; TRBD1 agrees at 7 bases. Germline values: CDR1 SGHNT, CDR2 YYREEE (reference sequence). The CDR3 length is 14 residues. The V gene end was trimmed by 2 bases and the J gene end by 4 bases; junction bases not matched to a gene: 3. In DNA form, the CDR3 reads TGTGCCAGCAGCTTAAAACAGGGGTACAATGAGCAGTTCTTC. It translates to CASSLKQGYNEQFF.

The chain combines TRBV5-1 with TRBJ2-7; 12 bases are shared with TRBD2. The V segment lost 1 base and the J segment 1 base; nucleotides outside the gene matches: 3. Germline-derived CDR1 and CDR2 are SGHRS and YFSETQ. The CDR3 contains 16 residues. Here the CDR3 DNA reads TGCGCCAGCAGCTTGCCCCTAGCGGGAGGGTCCTACGAGCAGTACTTC. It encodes CASSLPLAGGSYEQYF.

The CDR3 sequence is CASSYSRGDEQFF. CDR3 DNA sequence: TGTGCCAGCAGTTACTCTAGGGGGGATGAGCAGTTCTTC. V and J are TRBV6-5 and TRBJ2-1, with D perhaps given as TRBD1 or TRBD2 (6 bases each). This CDR3 has 13 residues. The germline V and J ends were trimmed by 0 bases and 8 bases, with 8 bases remaining between them. Germline lookup yields CDR1 MNHEY and CDR2 SVGAGI.

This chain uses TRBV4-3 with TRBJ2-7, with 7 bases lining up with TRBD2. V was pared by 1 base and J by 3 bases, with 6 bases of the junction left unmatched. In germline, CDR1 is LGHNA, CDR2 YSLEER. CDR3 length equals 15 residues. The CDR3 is CASSQVGGSGYEQYF. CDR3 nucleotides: TGCGCCAGCAGCCAAGTCGGGGGGAGTGGCTACGAGCAGTACTTC.